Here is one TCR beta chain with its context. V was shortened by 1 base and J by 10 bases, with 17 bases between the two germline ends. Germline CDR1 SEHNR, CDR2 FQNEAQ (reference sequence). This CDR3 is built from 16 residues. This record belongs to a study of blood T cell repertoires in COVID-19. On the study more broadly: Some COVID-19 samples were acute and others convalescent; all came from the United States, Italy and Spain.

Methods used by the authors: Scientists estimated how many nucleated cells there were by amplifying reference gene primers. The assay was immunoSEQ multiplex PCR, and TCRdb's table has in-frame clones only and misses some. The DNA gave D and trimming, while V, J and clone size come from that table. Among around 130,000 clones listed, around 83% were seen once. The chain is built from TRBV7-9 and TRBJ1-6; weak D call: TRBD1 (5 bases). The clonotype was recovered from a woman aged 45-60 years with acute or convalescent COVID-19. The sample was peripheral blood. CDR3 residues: CASSLVPGNAGSPLHF. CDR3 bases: TGTGCCAGCAGCTTAGTTCCAGGGAACGCAGGGTCACCCCTCCACTTT.